A selection of T cell receptor beta chains follows, all from one sample in a study of shared clonotypes between healthy human individuals. Generated by immunoSEQ multiplex PCR, the TCRdb table keeps only in-frame clones and is missing some. The repertoire holds roughly 1 million clones, with around 78% as singletons. Sequencing was done on a sample of memory CD4+ T cells from PBMCs. Every receptor here comes from a man aged 18 to 30 in good health. Some clones in this sample may be carry-over from other donors' samples. CDR3s include the opening cysteine and the closing phenylalanine or tryptophan. The order of the fields is V gene, CDR3 protein.

>TRBV30
CAWRGGTGIGEKLFF
>TRBV27
CASSFRANYGYTF
>TRBV7-8
CASSPQGGAYEQYF
>TRBV28
CASSTPEYGYTF
>TRBV5-1
CASSPIGGRFNEQFF
>TRBV5-6
CASSLDSSSYEQYF
>TRBV29-1
CSVFGGTEAFF
>TRBV27
CASSLRPRSLNTEAFF
>TRBV6-5
CASSYLGQNTGELFF
>TRBV14
CASSLQFTDTQYF
>TRBV7-9
CASSLVPLPTDTQYF
>TRBV5-1
CASSPLTGTGETQYF
>TRBV29-1
CSAGYNEQFF
>TRBV9
CASSVSPGAWNEQFF
>TRBV28
CASRTGGDPYEQYF
>TRBV9
CASTTGGRYGYTF
>TRBV6-6
CASSGELARHEQFF
>TRBV28
CASSFRGLAGILWNTGELFF
>TRBV6-1
CASSEGASVQYF
>TRBV5-1
CASSLLAASYEQYF
>TRBV9
CASSTNGARADEKLFF
>TRBV28
CASSGNRGRTGELFF
>TRBV7-9
CASSLGQRIQETQYF
>TRBV4-2
CASSQDHGRVGGYTF
>TRBV20-1
CSARGSNEQFF
>TRBV7-3
CASSSNAGFVNEQFF
>TRBV18
CASSRDRGETQYF
>TRBV28
CASAAGGQGVETQYF
>TRBV2
CASRAGTENYGYTF
>TRBV4-3
CANPERTSHEKLFF
>TRBV2
CASSDETGGGKLFF
>TRBV10-3
CAIRAGTLSSGNYGYTF
>TRBV5-1
CASSLGAGSSYNEQFF
>TRBV11-2
CASSLGRGDTQYF
>TRBV6-5
CASSWASGQETQYF
>TRBV6-1
CATSRGHLAKNIQYF
>TRBV11-2
CASSFGEGTGTF
>TRBV7-3
CASSLLSGELFF
>TRBV7-2
CASSFRAGATDTQYF
>TRBV19
CASSMRLAGGPTSYEQYF
>TRBV7-9
CASSFLPGLAGDGGNEQFF
>TRBV30
CASGSGPRSYF
>TRBV11-2
CASSTRTSGRSTDTQYF
>TRBV29-1
CSVGERYGGEQFF
>TRBV28
CASSRLTGAPREKLFF
>TRBV6-5
CASSRDRANSPLHF
>TRBV11-2
CASSLSIAGQPQHF
>TRBV27
CASSPLGQWDTEAFF
>TRBV2
CASSYLNNEQFF